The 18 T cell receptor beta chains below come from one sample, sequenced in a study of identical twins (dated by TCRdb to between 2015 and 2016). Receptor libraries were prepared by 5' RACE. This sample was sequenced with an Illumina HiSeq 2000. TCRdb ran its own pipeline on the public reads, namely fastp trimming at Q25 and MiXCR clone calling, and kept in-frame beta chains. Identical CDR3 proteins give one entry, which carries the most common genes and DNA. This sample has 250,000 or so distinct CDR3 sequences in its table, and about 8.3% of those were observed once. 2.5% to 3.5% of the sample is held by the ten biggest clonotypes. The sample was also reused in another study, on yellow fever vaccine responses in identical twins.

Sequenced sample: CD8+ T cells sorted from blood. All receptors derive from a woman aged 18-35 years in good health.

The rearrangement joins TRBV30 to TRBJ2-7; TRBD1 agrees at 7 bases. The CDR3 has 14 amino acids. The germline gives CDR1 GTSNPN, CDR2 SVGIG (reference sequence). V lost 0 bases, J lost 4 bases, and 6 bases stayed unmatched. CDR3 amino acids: CAWSVGGSTYEQYF. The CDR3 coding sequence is TGTGCCTGGAGTGTAGGGGGCAGTACGTACGAGCAGTACTTC.

The chain's CDR3 is CASSLDPSSNYNEQFF. CDR3 sequence (DNA): TGTGCCAGCAGCTTAGACCCCTCCTCAAATTACAATGAGCAGTTCTTC. The rearrangement uses TRBV11-2 and TRBJ2-1; D not certain. V was shortened by 0 bases and J by 4 bases, with 13 bases between the two germline ends. The CDR3 has 16 amino acids. Germline V lookup: CDR1 SGHAT, CDR2 FQNNGV.

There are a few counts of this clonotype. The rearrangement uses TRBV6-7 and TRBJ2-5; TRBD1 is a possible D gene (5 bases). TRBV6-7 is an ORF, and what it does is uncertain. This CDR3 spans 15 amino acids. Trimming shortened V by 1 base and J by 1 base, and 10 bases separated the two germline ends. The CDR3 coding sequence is TGTGCCAGCAGTTACTGGACAACTACCCAAGAGACCCAGTACTTC. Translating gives CASSYWTTTQETQYF.

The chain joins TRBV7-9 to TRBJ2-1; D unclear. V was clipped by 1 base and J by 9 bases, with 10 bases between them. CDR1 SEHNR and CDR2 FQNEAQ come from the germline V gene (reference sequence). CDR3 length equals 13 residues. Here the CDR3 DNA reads TGTGCCAGCAGCTTAGGACCCTGGGGTGAGCAGTTCTTC. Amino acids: CASSLGPWGEQFF.

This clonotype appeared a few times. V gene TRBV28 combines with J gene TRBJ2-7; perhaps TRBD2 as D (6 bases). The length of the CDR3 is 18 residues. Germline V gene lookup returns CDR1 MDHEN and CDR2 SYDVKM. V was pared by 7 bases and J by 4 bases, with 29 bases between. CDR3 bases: TGTGCCAGCACCCCCCTTGCGGGGTCGGGCGGAGGAGAATACGAGCAGTACTTC. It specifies CASTPLAGSGGGEYEQYF.

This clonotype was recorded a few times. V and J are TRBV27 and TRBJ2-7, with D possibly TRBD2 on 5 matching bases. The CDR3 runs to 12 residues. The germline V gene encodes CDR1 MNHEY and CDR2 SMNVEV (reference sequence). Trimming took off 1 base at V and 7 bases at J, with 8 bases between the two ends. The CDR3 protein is CASSLLTGEQYF. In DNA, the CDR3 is TGTGCCAGCAGTTTATTGACGGGGGAGCAGTACTTC.

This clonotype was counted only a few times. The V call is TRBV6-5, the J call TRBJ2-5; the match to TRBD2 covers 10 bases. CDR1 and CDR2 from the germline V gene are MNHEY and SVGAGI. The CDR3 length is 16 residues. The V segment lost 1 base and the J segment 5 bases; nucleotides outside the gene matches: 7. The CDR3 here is CASSYFLAGVGETQYF. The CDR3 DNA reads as TGTGCCAGCAGTTACTTTCTAGCGGGAGTTGGGGAGACCCAGTACTTC.

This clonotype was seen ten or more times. The CDR3 here is CASNQPLSNNEQFF. In nucleotides, the CDR3 is TGTGCCAGCAACCAGCCCCTATCCAACAATGAGCAGTTCTTC. This chain uses TRBV7-9 with TRBJ2-1; D is undetermined. In germline, CDR1 is SEHNR, CDR2 FQNEAQ (reference sequence). This CDR3 spans 14 amino acids. V lost 7 bases, J lost 5 bases, and 15 bases lay in between.

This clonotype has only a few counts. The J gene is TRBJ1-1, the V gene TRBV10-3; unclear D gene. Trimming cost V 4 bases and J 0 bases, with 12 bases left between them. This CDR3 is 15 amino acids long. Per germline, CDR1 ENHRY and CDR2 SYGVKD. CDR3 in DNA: TGTGCCATCAGTGGTGGGCAGGCAATGAACACTGAAGCTTTCTTT. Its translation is CAISGGQAMNTEAFF.

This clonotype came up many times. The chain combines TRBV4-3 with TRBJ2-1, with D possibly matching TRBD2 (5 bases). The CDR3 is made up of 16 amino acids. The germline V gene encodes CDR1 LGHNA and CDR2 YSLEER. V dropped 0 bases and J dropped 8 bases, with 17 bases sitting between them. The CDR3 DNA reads TGCGCCAGCAGCCAAGAACCAGGACTGGCTGGGGATGAGCAGTTCTTC. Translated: CASSQEPGLAGDEQFF.

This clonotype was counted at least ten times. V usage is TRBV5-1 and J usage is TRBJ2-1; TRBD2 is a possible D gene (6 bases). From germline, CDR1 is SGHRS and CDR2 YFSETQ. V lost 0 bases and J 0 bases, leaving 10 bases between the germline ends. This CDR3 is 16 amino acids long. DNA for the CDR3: TGCGCCAGCAGCTTGGCCCGACTAGGCTCCTACAATGAGCAGTTCTTC. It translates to CASSLARLGSYNEQFF.

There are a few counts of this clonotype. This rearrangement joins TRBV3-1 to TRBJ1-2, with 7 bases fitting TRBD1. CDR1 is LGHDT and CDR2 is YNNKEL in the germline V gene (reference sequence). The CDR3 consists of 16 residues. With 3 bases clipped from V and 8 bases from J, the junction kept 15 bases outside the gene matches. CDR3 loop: CASSQLKTGTVYGYTF. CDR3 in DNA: TGTGCCAGCAGCCAGCTGAAAACCGGGACAGTATACGGCTACACCTTC.

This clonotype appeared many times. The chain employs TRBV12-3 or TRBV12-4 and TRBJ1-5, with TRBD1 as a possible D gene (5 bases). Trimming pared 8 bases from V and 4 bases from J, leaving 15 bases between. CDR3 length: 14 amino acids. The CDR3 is CASSLGGFNQPQHF. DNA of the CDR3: TGTGCCAGCTCGTTGGGGGGTTTTAATCAGCCCCAGCATTTT.

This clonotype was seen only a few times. CDR3 protein: CASSRSGGQETQYF. The DNA of the CDR3 is TGTGCCAGCAGCCGTTCGGGGGGCCAAGAGACCCAGTACTTC. The chain combines TRBV27 with TRBJ2-5, with 7 bases identical to TRBD2. This CDR3 is 14 amino acids long. V was clipped by 6 bases and J by 1 base; unmatched bases: 5. Germline V gene lookup returns CDR1 MNHEY and CDR2 SMNVEV (reference sequence).

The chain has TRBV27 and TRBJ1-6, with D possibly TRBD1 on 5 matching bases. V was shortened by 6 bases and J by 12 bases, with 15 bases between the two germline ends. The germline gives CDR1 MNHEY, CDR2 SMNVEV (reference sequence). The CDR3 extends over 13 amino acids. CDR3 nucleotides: TGTGCCAGCAGCCACCGCCGGGACGGACCCCTCCACTTT. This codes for CASSHRRDGPLHF.

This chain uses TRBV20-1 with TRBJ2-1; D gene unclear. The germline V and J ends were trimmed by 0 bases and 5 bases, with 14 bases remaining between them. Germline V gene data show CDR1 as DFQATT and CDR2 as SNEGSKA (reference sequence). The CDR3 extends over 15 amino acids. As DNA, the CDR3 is TGCAGTGCTAGAGATTGGGCGACCTGGGACAATGAGCAGTTCTTC. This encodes CSARDWATWDNEQFF.

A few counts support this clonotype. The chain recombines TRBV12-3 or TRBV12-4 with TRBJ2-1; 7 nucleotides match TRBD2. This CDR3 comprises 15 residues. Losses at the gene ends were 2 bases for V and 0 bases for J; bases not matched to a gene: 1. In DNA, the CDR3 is TGTGCCAGCAGTTTACTAGCGGACTCCTACAATGAGCAGTTCTTC. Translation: CASSLLADSYNEQFF.

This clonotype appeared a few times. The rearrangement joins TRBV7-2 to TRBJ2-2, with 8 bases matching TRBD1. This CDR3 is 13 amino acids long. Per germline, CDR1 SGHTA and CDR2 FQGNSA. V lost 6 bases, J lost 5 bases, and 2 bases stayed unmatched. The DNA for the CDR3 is TGTGCCAGCAGACGGACAGGGACCGGGGAGCTGTTTTTT. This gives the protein CASRRTGTGELFF.